The 2 T cell receptor beta chains below were found in one sample sequenced in a study of shared clonotypes between healthy human individuals. Sequencing was performed with immunoSEQ multiplex PCR; in TCRdb, only in-frame clones are kept and a portion is missing. This sample has fewer than 350,000 clones, with around 90% found just once. Sample: memory CD8+ T cells sorted from blood. Subset reported: CD45RO+ cells pooled with CCR7-negative TemRA cells. Receptors were obtained from a man aged 18 to 30 in good health.

A remark on this clone: The same CDR3 also results from other DNA sequences found in this sample. CDR3 protein: CASSLVPGSNQPQHF. The CDR3 DNA reads as TGTGCCAGCAGTTTGGTCCCAGGAAGCAATCAGCCCCAGCATTTT. The chain recombines TRBV27 with TRBJ1-5; D remains unclear. The CDR3 is made up of 15 amino acids. The ends were cut back, 3 bases at V and 1 base at J, with 10 bases in the middle. CDR1 is MNHEY and CDR2 is SMNVEV in the germline V gene (reference sequence).

The CDR3 reads CASSPMGGNTEAFF. CDR3 nucleotide sequence: TGCGCCAGCAGCCCCATGGGGGGGAACACTGAAGCTTTCTTT. The rearrangement links TRBV4-3 to TRBJ1-1; tentative D call: TRBD1 (5 bases). The V end was cut by 4 bases, the J end by 1 base, with 10 bases between. CDR1 is LGHNA, CDR2 YSLEER, per germline. The CDR3 covers 14 residues.